These T cell receptor beta chains were read from a single sample in a study of shared clonotypes between healthy human individuals. Method: immunoSEQ multiplex PCR; TCRdb's copy keeps in-frame clones and lacks some. Altogether around 1,100,000 clones are present, approximately 80% being singletons, with the ten largest covering approximately 0.9%. Input material: memory CD4+ T cells from PBMCs. The receptors derive from a man younger than 35 in good health. Some clones in this sample may be carry-over from other donors' samples. CDR3s include the opening cysteine and the closing phenylalanine or tryptophan.

j_gene | v_gene | CDR3aa
TRBJ1-1 | TRBV5-1 | CASSLVGTAKRAFF
TRBJ2-7 | TRBV30 | CAWSVLRLAGEEVF
TRBJ2-3 | TRBV14 | CASSLLAGSTDTQYF
TRBJ2-3 | TRBV13 | CASSPPSGRRTDTQYF
TRBJ1-1 | TRBV27 | CASRTGGGRNTEAFF
TRBJ1-5 | TRBV10-3 | CAINDVLGQPQHF
TRBJ2-7 | TRBV28 | CASGLSYEQYF
TRBJ2-3 | TRBV29-1 | CSVLTVASTDTQYF
TRBJ2-7 | TRBV5-1 | CASSSTPAGGIYEQYF
TRBJ2-3 | TRBV18 | CASSPPSGDTQYF
TRBJ1-3 | TRBV11-2 | CASSLGVGNTIYF
TRBJ2-1 | TRBV7-9 | CASSISGVAYNEQFF
TRBJ2-1 | TRBV7-9 | CASSHSLGLAGGTAQFF
TRBJ2-1 | TRBV9 | CASSVTWEFGEQFF
TRBJ2-1 | TRBV7-9 | CASSLRGDSKYNEQFF
TRBJ1-4 | TRBV11-1 | CASSSTGLGEKLFF
TRBJ1-2 | TRBV4-3 | CASSQDPKSRAGYTF